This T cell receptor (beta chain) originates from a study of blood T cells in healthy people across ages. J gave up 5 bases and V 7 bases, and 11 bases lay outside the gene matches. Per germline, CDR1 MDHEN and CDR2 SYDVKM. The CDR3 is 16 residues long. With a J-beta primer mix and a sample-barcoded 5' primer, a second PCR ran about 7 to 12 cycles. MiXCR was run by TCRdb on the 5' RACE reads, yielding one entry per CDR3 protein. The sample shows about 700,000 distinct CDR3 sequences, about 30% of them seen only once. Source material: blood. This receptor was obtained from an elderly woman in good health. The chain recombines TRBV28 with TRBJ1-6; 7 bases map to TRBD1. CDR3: CASNPDREPNNSPLHF. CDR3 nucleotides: TGTGCCAGCAACCCCGACAGGGAACCCAATAATTCACCCCTCCACTTT. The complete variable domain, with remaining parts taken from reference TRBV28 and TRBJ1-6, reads DVKVTQSSRYLVKRTGEKVFLECVQDMDHENMFWYRQDPGLGLRLIYFSYDVKMKEKGDIPEGYSVSREKKERFSLILESASTNQTSMYLCASNPDREPNNSPLHFGNGTRLTVT.